Described below is a single T cell receptor (beta chain) sequence and its context. The target antigen is unknown. Extracted RNA was reverse transcribed, and the resulting cDNA served as sequencing template. Using immunoSEQ multiplex PCR, the repertoire was profiled, and TCRdb retains in-frame clones only, with some absent. The sample lists hundreds of thousands of clones, roughly 50% seen once, with more than 1.5% in the top ten. Treatment given: oral pan-JAK inhibitor, 5-10 mg twice daily. As part of sample collection, lesional scalp punch biopsies and peripheral blood were taken from alopecia areata patients. This CDR3 is 11 amino acids long. The V end was cut by 2 bases, the J end by 6 bases, with 3 bases between. Per germline, CDR1 SGHAT and CDR2 FQNNGV. The data originate from a study of CD8+ T cells in alopecia areata. Study-wide background: Severity of treated patients was scored by affected scalp percentage.

Whole-study findings and limits: On tofacitinib, scalp clonality and expanded CD8+ clones among top 100 fell significantly.

The sample consisted of CD4+ T cells sorted from blood, taken at week 24, from a patient treated with tofacitinib. The receptor was isolated from a human donor with alopecia areata. The chain is built from TRBV11-2 and TRBJ2-3; D is uncertain. CDR3 amino acids: CASSLKDTQYF. CDR3 DNA: TGTGCCAGCAGCTTAAAGGATACGCAGTATTTT.